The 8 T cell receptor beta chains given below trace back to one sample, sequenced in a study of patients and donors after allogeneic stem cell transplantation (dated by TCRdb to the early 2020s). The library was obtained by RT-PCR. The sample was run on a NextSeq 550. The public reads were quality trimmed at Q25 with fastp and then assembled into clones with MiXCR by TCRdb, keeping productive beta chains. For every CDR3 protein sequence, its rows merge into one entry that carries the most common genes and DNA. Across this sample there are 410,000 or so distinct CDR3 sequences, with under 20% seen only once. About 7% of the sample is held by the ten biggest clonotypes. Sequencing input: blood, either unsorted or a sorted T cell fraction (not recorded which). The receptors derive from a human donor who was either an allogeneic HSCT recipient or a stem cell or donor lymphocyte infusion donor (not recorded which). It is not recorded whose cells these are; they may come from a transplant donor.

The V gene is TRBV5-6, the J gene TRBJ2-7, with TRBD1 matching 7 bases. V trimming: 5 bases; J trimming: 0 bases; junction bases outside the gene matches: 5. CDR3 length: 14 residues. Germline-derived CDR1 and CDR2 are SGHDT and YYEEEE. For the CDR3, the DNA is TGTGCCAGCAGACCGGGACAGACCTCCTACGAGCAGTACTTC. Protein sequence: CASRPGQTSYEQYF.

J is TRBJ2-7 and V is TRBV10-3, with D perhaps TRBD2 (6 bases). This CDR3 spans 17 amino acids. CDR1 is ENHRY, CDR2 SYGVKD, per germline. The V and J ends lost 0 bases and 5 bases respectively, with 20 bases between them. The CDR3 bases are TGTGCCATCAGTGAGTCGTCTCTAGCGCCTCCGGGCCACGAGCAGTACTTC. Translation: CAISESSLAPPGHEQYF.

CDR3 residues: CASSLGQEVVYGYTF. CDR3 DNA: TGCGCCAGCAGCCTAGGACAGGAGGTTGTCTATGGCTACACCTTC. The gene calls are TRBV5-1 and TRBJ1-2, with 7 bases fitting TRBD1. The J segment lost 4 bases and the V segment lost 4 bases, leaving 10 bases of the junction unmatched. Germline V gives CDR1 SGHRS, CDR2 YFSETQ. CDR3 length equals 15 residues.

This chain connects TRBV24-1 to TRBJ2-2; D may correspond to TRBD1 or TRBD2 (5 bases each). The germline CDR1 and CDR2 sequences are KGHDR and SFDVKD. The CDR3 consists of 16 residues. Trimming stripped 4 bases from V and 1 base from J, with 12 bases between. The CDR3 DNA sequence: TGTGCCACCAGTGACCGAGGGGACCGGAACACCGGGGAGCTGTTTTTT. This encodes CATSDRGDRNTGELFF.

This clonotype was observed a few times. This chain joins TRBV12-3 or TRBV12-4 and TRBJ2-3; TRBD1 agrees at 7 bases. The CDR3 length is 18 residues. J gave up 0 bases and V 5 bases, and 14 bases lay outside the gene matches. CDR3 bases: TGTGCCAGCAGTCCAATCGGGACAGCCAGACCCAGCACAGATACGCAGTATTTT. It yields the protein CASSPIGTARPSTDTQYF.

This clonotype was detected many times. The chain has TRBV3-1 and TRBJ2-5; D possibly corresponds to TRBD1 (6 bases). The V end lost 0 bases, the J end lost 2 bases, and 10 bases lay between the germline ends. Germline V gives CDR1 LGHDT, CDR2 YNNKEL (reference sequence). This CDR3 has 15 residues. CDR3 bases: TGTGCCAGCAGCCAAGATCGGCAGGGGCAAGAGACCCAGTACTTC. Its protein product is CASSQDRQGQETQYF.

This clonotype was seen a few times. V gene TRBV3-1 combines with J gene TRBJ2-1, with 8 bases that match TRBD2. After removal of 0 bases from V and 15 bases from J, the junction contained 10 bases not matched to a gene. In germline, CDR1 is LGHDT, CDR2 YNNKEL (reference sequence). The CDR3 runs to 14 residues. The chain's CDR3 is CASSQDLGREVLFF. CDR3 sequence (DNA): TGTGCCAGCAGCCAAGATCTCGGGCGGGAGGTTCTGTTCTTC.

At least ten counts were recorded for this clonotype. DNA of the CDR3: TGTGCCAGCAGTTTAGCGGGGACGGCCAACGAGCAGTACTTC. It is translated as CASSLAGTANEQYF. The V gene is TRBV12-3 or TRBV12-4, the J gene TRBJ2-7; perhaps D is TRBD1 or TRBD2 (5 bases each). The CDR3 spans 14 residues. Trimming removed 0 bases at V and 5 bases at J, with 11 bases between.